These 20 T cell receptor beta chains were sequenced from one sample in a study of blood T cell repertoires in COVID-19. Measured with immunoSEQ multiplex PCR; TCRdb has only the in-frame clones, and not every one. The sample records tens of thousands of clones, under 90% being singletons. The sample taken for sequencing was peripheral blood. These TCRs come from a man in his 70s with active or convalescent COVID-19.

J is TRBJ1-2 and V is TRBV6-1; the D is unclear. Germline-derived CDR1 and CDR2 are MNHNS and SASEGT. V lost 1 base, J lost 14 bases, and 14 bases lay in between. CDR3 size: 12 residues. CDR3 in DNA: TGTGCCAGCAGTGAAGGACCAGGCTCTCAGACCTTC. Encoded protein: CASSEGPGSQTF.

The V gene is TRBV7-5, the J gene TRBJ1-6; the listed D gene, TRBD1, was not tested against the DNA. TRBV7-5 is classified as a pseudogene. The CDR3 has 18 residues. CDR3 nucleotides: TGTGCCAGAAGCACACACAGGACCGTCATCGCCTATAATTCACCCCTCCACTTT. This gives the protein CARSTHRTVIAYNSPLHF.

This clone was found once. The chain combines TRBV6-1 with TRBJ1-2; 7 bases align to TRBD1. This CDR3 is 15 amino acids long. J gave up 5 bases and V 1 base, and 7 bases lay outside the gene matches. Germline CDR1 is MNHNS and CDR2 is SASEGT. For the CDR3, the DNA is TGTGCCAGCAGTGAAGATATAGGGGGCGGTTATGGCTACACCTTC. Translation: CASSEDIGGGYGYTF.

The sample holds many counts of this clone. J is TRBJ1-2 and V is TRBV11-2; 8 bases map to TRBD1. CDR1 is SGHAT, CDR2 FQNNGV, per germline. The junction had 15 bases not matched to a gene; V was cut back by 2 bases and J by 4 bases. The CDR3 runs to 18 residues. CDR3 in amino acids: CASSLRGVEGQAGYGYTF. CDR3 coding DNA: TGTGCCAGCAGCTTAAGGGGGGTGGAGGGACAGGCAGGCTATGGCTACACCTTC. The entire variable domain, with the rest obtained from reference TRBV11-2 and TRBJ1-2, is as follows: EAGVAQSPRYKIIEKRQSVAFWCNPISGHATLYWYQQILGQGPKLLIQFQNNGVVDDSQLPKDRFSAERLKGVDSTLKIQPAKLEDSAVYLCASSLRGVEGQAGYGYTFGSGTRLTVV.

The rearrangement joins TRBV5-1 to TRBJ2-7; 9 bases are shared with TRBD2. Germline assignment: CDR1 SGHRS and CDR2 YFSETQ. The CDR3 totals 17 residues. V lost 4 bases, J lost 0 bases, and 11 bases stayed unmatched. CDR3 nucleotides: TGCGCCAGCAGCGTGGACCCAGCGGGGGGAAGCTCCTACGAGCAGTACTTC. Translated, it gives CASSVDPAGGSSYEQYF.

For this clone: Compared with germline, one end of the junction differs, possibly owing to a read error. The CDR3 here is CSVGGREWIF. The DNA of the CDR3 is TGCAGCGTTGGAGGTCGGGAGTGGATCTTC. The chain combines TRBV29-1 with TRBJ2-1, with D perhaps matching TRBD2 (6 bases). The germline V gene encodes CDR1 SQVTM and CDR2 ANQGSEA. CDR3 length: 10 residues.

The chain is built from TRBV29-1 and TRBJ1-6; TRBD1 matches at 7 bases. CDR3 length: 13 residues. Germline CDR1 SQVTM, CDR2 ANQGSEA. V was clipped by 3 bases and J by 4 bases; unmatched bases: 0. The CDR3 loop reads CSVEGQYNSPLHF. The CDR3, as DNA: TGCAGCGTTGAGGGACAGTATAATTCACCCCTCCACTTT.

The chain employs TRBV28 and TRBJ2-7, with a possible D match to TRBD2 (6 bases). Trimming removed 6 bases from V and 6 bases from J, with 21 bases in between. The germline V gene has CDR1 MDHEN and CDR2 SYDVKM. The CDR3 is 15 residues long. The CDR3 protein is CASSPAGREGGEQYF. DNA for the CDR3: TGTGCCAGCAGCCCAGCCGGGCGGGAAGGTGGCGAGCAGTACTTC. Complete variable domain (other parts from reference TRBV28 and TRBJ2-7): DVKVTQSSRYLVKRTGEKVFLECVQDMDHENMFWYRQDPGLGLRLIYFSYDVKMKEKGDIPEGYSVSREKKERFSLILESASTNQTSMYLCASSPAGREGGEQYFGPGTRLTVT.

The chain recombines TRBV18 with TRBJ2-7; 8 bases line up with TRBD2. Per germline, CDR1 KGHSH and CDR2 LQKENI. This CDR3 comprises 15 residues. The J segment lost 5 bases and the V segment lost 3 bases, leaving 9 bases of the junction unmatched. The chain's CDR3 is CASSPRAGGADEQYF. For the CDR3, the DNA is TGTGCCAGCTCACCGAGGGCGGGAGGCGCGGACGAGCAGTACTTC.

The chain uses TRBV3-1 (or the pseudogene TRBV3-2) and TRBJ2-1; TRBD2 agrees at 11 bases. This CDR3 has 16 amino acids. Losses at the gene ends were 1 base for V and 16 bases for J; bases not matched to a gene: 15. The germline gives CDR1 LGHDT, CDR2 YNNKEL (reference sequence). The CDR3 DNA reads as TGTGCCAGCAGCCAAGGGGGAGGTAGCGGGAGGGCCCGGGATTTCTTC. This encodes CASSQGGGSGRARDFF.

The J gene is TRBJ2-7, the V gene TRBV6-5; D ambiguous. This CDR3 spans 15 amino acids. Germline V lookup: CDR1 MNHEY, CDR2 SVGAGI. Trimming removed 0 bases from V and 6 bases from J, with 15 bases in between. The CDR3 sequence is CASSYSIRGAGEQYF. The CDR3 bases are TGTGCCAGCAGTTACTCGATCCGAGGAGCCGGCGAGCAGTACTTC.

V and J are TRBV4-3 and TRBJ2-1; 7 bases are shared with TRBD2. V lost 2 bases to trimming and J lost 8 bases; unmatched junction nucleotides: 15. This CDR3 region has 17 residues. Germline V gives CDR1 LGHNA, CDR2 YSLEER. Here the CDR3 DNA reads TGCGCCAGCAGCCAATTACCTACGGGGGGAGGGTGGGATGAGCAGTTCTTC. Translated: CASSQLPTGGGWDEQFF.

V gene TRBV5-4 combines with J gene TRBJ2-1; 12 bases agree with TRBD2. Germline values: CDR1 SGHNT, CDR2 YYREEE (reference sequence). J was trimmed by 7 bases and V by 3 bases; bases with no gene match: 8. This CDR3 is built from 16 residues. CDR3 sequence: CASSSELAGGPNEQFF. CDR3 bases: TGTGCCAGCAGCTCCGAGCTAGCGGGAGGGCCTAATGAGCAGTTCTTC.

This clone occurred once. CDR3 in amino acids: CASRVPGLRNNEQFF. DNA for the CDR3: TGTGCCAGCAGGGTGCCGGGACTGCGGAACAATGAGCAGTTCTTC. The chain has TRBV7-3 and TRBJ2-1, with a weak D call TRBD2 (6 bases). V was shortened by 6 bases and J by 5 bases, with 17 bases between the two germline ends. The germline CDR1 and CDR2 sequences are SGHTA and FQGTGA. The CDR3 contains 15 residues.

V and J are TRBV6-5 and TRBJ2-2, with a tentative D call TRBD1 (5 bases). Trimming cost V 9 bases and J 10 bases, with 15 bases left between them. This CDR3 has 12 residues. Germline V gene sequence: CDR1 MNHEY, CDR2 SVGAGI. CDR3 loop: CASGWGTVELFF. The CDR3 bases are TGTGCCAGTGGGTGGGGCACTGTGGAGCTGTTTTTT.

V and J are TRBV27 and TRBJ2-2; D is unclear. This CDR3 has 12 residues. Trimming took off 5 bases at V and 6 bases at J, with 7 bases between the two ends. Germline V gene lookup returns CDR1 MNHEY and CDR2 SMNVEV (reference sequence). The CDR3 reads CASSRVPGELFF. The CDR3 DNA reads TGTGCCAGCAGTCGGGTCCCCGGGGAGCTGTTTTTT.

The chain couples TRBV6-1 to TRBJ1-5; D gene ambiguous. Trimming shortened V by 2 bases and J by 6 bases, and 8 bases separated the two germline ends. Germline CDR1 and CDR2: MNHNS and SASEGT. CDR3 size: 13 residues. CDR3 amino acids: CASSEKVAQPQHF. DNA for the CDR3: TGTGCCAGCAGTGAAAAAGTGGCTCAGCCCCAGCATTTT.

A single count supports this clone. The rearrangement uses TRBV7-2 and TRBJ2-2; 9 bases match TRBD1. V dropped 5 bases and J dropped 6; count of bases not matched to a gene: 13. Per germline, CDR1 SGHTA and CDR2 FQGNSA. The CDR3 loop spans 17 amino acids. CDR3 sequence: CASSLTRDRVLSGELFF. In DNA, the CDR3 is TGTGCCAGCAGCCTAACTCGGGACAGGGTTTTATCCGGGGAGCTGTTTTTT.

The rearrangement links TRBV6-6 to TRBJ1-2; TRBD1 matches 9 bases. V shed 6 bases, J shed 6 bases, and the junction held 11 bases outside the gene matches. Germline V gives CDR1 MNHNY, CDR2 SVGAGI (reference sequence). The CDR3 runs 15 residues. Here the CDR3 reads CASSPRRDRVHGYTF. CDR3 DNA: TGTGCCAGCAGCCCCCGGAGGGACAGGGTGCATGGCTACACCTTC.

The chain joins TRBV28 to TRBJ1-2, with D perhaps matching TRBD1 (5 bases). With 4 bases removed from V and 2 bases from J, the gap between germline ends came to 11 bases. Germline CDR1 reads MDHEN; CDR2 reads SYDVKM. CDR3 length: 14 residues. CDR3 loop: CASSSGTQNYGYTF. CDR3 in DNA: TGTGCCAGCAGTTCCGGGACTCAAAACTATGGCTACACCTTC.